This entry lists 2 T cell receptor beta chains sequenced from one sample in a study of Ad26.COV2.S vaccination and SARS-CoV-2 variants. Specified treatment: around 19 received Ad26.COV2.S at low or high dose, single or two shots; 5 received placebo; per-sample allocation not given. Repertoires come from day 63 after the first vaccine or placebo injection. Sequencing used immunoSEQ multiplex PCR; TCRdb keeps in-frame clones, though not all of them. The sample gives hundreds of thousands of clones, more than 80% of which show up once; over 1.3% is in the top ten. Sequenced material: peripheral blood, taken in a trial of Ad26.COV2.S vaccine versus placebo. These receptors came from a person between 18 and 65 years old who received the Ad26.COV2.S COVID-19 vaccine or a placebo.

DNA for the CDR3: TGTGCCAGCAGCTTAGCCCTTCTGGACAGAGCGGACATTCAGTACTTC. This translates into CASSLALLDRADIQYF. This sequence joins TRBV7-2 and TRBJ2-4; D may be TRBD1 (6 bases). The germline V gene encodes CDR1 SGHTA and CDR2 FQGNSA. The CDR3 covers 16 residues. The ends were cut back, 0 bases at V and 8 bases at J, with 17 bases in the middle.

The table lists this clone with a count of one. The chain employs TRBV19 and TRBJ2-5; 7 bases match TRBD2. The V and J ends lost 5 bases and 1 base, in that order; junction bases with no gene match: 7. Germline CDR1 LNHDA, CDR2 SQIVND (reference sequence). The CDR3 has 15 residues. CDR3 coding DNA: TGTGCCAGTAGTGGGGGGGACTATCCCCAAGAGACCCAGTACTTC. Protein: CASSGGDYPQETQYF.